The entry that follows covers one T cell receptor (beta chain) sequence. Its antigen is not known. The data belong to a study of cytomegalovirus exposure and HLA in healthy donors. Whole-study results and caveats: Later findings reportedly placed an Asian-associated ancestry cluster below the roughly 700-donor mean for N-insertions. Roughly uniform sequencing depth across donors was assumed, possibly incorrectly.

Primers: 60 Vbeta forward and 13 Jbeta reverse. Clones were read by immunoSEQ multiplex PCR, and TCRdb kept only the in-frame ones, dropping some. The sample consists of some 150,000 clones, 65% to 90% of them appearing once. The V end was cut by 4 bases, the J end by 3 bases, with 13 bases between. CDR1 and CDR2 from the germline V gene are SNHLY and FYNNEI. This CDR3 comprises 14 residues. This chain uses TRBV2 with TRBJ2-7; D not certain. The sequence was obtained from a young woman in good health and CMV-seronegative. Sequencing input: PBMCs. The CDR3 loop is CASSVAGVDYEQYF. The CDR3 DNA sequence: TGTGCCAGCAGTGTCGCAGGCGTTGACTACGAGCAGTACTTC. The variable domain in full, completed from reference TRBV2 and TRBJ2-7, reads EPEVTQTPSHQVTQMGQEVILRCVPISNHLYFYWYRQILGQKVEFLVSFYNNEISEKSEIFDDQFSVERPDGSNFTLKIRSTKLEDSAMYFCASSVAGVDYEQYFGPGTRLTVT.